This T cell receptor beta chain came from a study of identical twins. TCRdb redid the calling of the 5' RACE reads with MiXCR, one entry per CDR3 protein. The table lists 400,000 to 650,000 distinct CDR3 sequences, under 25% of them singletons, with 0.75% to 0.95% in the top ten. The CDR3 is made up of 14 amino acids. Germline CDR1 is MNHEY and CDR2 is SMNVEV (reference sequence). V was pared by 8 bases and J by 7 bases, with 11 bases of the junction left unmatched. Among all donors, each was a healthy Caucasian. This sample also belongs to another study, concerning T cells expressing NK-cell markers. Per that study: Each TCR beta repertoire originated in sorted T cells that were CD3+CD56+NKG2C+, CD3+CD56+NKG2C- or CD3+CD56-NKG2C+.

This TCR was sampled from a woman aged 18-35 years in good health. The chain is built from TRBV27 and TRBJ2-1, with 7 bases fitting TRBD1. What was sequenced was CD4+ T cells sorted from blood. The CDR3 region is CASGAPDRDNEQFF. In nucleotides, the CDR3 is TGTGCCAGCGGGGCTCCCGACAGGGATAATGAGCAGTTCTTC.